This T cell receptor beta chain was retrieved from a study of T-cell reconstitution after alpha-beta-depleted transplantation in children. Study observations and caveats: Reports say that about two months after transplant, the alpha-beta T cells came out of several hundred graft clones that had expanded. High day-60 TCRbeta diversity in some patients came from surviving recipient T cells and thymic progenitors. The authors attributed T-cell counts and diversity one year after transplant mostly to newly produced T cells.

CDR1 and CDR2 (germline): DFQATT, SNEGSKA (reference sequence). CDR3 length: 14 residues. Trimming took 3 bases from V and 10 from J, leaving 19 bases between them. The table lists this clonotype with many counts. What it recognizes is unknown. During its preparation, the TCRbeta library received unique molecular identifiers. TCRdb recomputed calls from the PCR reads with MiXCR, one row per CDR3 protein. The sample records 500,000 or so distinct CDR3 sequences, over 10% being singletons. The sequences come from PBMCs, mostly from graft donor cells, collected 180 days after TCRalphabeta/CD19-depleted stem cell transplant. The gene calls are TRBV20-1 and TRBJ2-1, with D maybe TRBD2 (6 bases). This TCR was recovered from a female patient between 2 and 15 years old who had a stem cell transplant for aplastic anemia, so the T cells may come from the graft donor. The CDR3 DNA reads as TGCAGTGCTAGGGGTATAGGTAGCGGCCAGGAGCAGTTCTTC. Residues: CSARGIGSGQEQFF.